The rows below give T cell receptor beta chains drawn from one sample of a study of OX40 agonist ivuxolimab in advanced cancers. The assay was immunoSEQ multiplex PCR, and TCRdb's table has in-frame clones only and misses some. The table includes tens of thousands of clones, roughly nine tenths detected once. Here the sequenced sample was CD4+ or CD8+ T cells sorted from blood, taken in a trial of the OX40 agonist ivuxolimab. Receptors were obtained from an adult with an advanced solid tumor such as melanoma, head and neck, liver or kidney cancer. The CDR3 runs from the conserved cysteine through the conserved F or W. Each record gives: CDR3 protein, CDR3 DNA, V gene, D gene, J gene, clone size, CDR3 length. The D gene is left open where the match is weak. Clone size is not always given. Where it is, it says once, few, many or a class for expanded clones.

CDR3: CASSLGADNEKLFF
DNA: TGTGCCAGCAGTTTGGGGGCTGATAATGAAAAACTGTTTTTT
V: TRBV27
D: .
J: TRBJ1-4
size: .
length: 14

CDR3: CASSDRDRGDEQYF
DNA: TGCGCCAGCAGTGACCGGGACAGGGGCGACGAGCAGTACTTC
V: TRBV10-1
D: TRBD1
J: TRBJ2-7
size: .
length: 14

CDR3: CASSFDSSYEQYF
DNA: TGTGCCAGCAGCTTTGACAGCTCCTACGAGCAGTACTTC
V: TRBV5-6
D: .
J: TRBJ2-7
size: .
length: 13

CDR3: CASFLGEGAGELFF
DNA: TGTGCCAGCTTCTTGGGGGAGGGCGCCGGGGAGCTGTTTTTT
V: TRBV7-9
D: TRBD2
J: TRBJ2-2
size: .
length: 14

CDR3: CASSQGKRWETSGMQNTGELFF
DNA: TGCGCCAGCAGCCAAGGGAAGAGATGGGAAACTAGCGGGATGCAAAACACCGGGGAGCTGTTTTTT
V: TRBV4-3
D: TRBD2
J: TRBJ2-2
size: large
length: 22

CDR3: CASSLAAGAYNEQFF
DNA: TGTGCCAGCAGCTTAGCGGCGGGAGCATACAATGAGCAGTTCTTC
V: TRBV11-3
D: TRBD2
J: TRBJ2-1
size: .
length: 15

CDR3: CASSLGTGTYEQYF
DNA: TGTGCCAGCAGCTTGGGGACAGGGACCTACGAGCAGTACTTC
V: TRBV5-4
D: TRBD1
J: TRBJ2-7
size: .
length: 14

CDR3: CASSYDYSGNSYEQYF
DNA: TGTGCCAGCAGTTACGATTATAGCGGGAATAGCTACGAGCAGTACTTC
V: TRBV6-5
D: TRBD2
J: TRBJ2-7
size: .
length: 16

CDR3: CASSLWGAGYGYTF
DNA: TGTGCCAGCAGCTTATGGGGGGCCGGCTATGGCTACACCTTC
V: TRBV13
D: .
J: TRBJ1-2
size: .
length: 14

CDR3: CASSLGETGEAFF
DNA: TGTGCCAGCAGTTTAGGAGAAACGGGGGAAGCTTTCTTT
V: TRBV27
D: .
J: TRBJ1-1
size: .
length: 13

CDR3: CASSPGGGPTDTQYF
DNA: TGTGCCAGCAGCCCCGGGGGTGGACCGACGGATACGCAGTATTTT
V: TRBV7-2
D: .
J: TRBJ2-3
size: .
length: 15

CDR3: CASSLRQGLAGPDNEQFF
DNA: TGTGCCAGCAGCTTACGGCAAGGACTAGCGGGCCCGGACAATGAGCAGTTCTTC
V: TRBV11-2
D: TRBD2
J: TRBJ2-1
size: .
length: 18

CDR3: CASSAWTGEDTQYF
DNA: TGTGCCAGCAGCGCATGGACAGGGGAAGATACGCAGTATTTT
V: TRBV9
D: TRBD1
J: TRBJ2-3
size: .
length: 14

CDR3: CASSLTPSRNEQYF
DNA: TGTGCCAGCAGTTTGACCCCCAGTAGGAACGAGCAGTACTTC
V: TRBV28
D: .
J: TRBJ2-7
size: .
length: 14

CDR3: CASSQYRSTGELFF
DNA: TGTGCCAGCAGCCAATACAGGTCAACCGGGGAGCTGTTTTTT
V: TRBV4-2
D: .
J: TRBJ2-2
size: .
length: 14

CDR3: CASSEPGEYEQFF
DNA: TGTGCCAGCAGTGAACCGGGGGAGTATGAGCAGTTCTTC
V: TRBV2
D: .
J: TRBJ2-1
size: .
length: 13

CDR3: CASSLRVADNEQFF
DNA: TGTGCCAGCAGCTTAAGGGTTGCGGACAATGAGCAGTTCTTC
V: TRBV13
D: .
J: TRBJ2-1
size: .
length: 14

CDR3: CASSLDFATGETQYF
DNA: TGTGCCAGCAGCTTAGACTTCGCCACCGGGGAGACCCAGTACTTC
V: TRBV7-2
D: .
J: TRBJ2-5
size: .
length: 15

CDR3: CASSPRGAGEETQYF
DNA: TGTGCCAGTTCCCCTCGAGGGGCAGGGGAAGAGACCCAGTACTTC
V: TRBV19
D: .
J: TRBJ2-5
size: .
length: 15

CDR3: CASSSGTRPYEQYF
DNA: TGTGCCAGCAGTTCCGGGACTAGACCCTACGAGCAGTACTTC
V: TRBV28
D: TRBD2
J: TRBJ2-7
size: once
length: 14

CDR3: CASTGWEQFF
DNA: TGTGCCAGCACTGGGTGGGAGCAGTTCTTC
V: TRBV2
D: .
J: TRBJ2-1
size: .
length: 10

CDR3: CAWSVPFTSGSYDTGELFF
DNA: TGTGCCTGGAGTGTACCCTTTACTAGCGGGAGTTACGACACCGGGGAGCTGTTTTTT
V: TRBV30
D: TRBD2
J: TRBJ2-2
size: .
length: 19

CDR3: CASSVEGRRNEKLFF
DNA: TGTGCCAGCAGCGTAGAAGGCAGACGCAATGAAAAACTGTTTTTT
V: TRBV9
D: .
J: TRBJ1-4
size: .
length: 15

CDR3: CASSLASGKGNEQFF
DNA: TGTGCCAGCAGTTTAGCTAGCGGGAAGGGTAATGAGCAGTTCTTC
V: TRBV27
D: TRBD2
J: TRBJ2-1
size: .
length: 15

CDR3: CASSRAGAPLNEQFF
DNA: TGTGCCAGCTCCCGAGCGGGAGCTCCTCTCAATGAGCAGTTCTTC
V: TRBV27
D: TRBD2
J: TRBJ2-1
size: .
length: 15

CDR3: CASNRPGLSNTEAFF
DNA: TGTGCCAGCAATCGACCGGGACTGTCGAACACTGAAGCTTTCTTT
V: TRBV2
D: .
J: TRBJ1-1
size: .
length: 15

CDR3: CAMGTGATNEKLFF
DNA: TGTGCCATGGGGACGGGGGCAACTAATGAAAAACTGTTTTTT
V: TRBV10-3
D: .
J: TRBJ1-4
size: .
length: 14

CDR3: CASSPGLGGEQYF
DNA: TGTGCCAGCAGTCCGGGACTCGGAGGGGAGCAGTACTTC
V: TRBV27
D: .
J: TRBJ2-7
size: .
length: 13

CDR3: CASSQDGGNNEQFF
DNA: TGTGCCAGCAGCCAAGATGGCGGTAACAATGAGCAGTTCTTC
V: TRBV4-2
D: .
J: TRBJ2-1
size: once
length: 14

CDR3: CASSLSLAADSYEQYF
DNA: TGTGCCAGCAGCTTAAGTCTTGCAGCCGACTCCTACGAGCAGTACTTC
V: TRBV7-3
D: .
J: TRBJ2-7
size: few
length: 16

CDR3: CASSVGAGNTEAFF
DNA: TGTGCCAGCAGCGTAGGAGCAGGGAACACTGAAGCTTTCTTT
V: TRBV9
D: .
J: TRBJ1-1
size: .
length: 14

CDR3: CASSQEEGLGYEQYF
DNA: TGCGCCAGCAGCCAAGAAGAGGGACTCGGCTACGAGCAGTACTTC
V: TRBV4-3
D: .
J: TRBJ2-7
size: once
length: 15

CDR3: CASSFRIPYVGNQPQHF
DNA: TGTGCCAGCAGTTTTAGGATACCTTACGTCGGCAATCAGCCCCAGCATTTT
V: TRBV28
D: .
J: TRBJ1-5
size: .
length: 17

CDR3: CASSFSSEQYF
DNA: TGTGCCAGCAGCTTCTCCTCCGAGCAGTACTTC
V: TRBV5-6
D: .
J: TRBJ2-7
size: .
length: 11

CDR3: CASSLGALGGDTQYF
DNA: TGTGCCAGCAGCTTAGGGGCGTTAGGGGGAGATACGCAGTATTTT
V: TRBV7-2
D: .
J: TRBJ2-3
size: .
length: 15

CDR3: CASSFHRAYEQYF
DNA: TGTGCCAGCAGTTTTCACCGTGCCTACGAGCAGTACTTC
V: TRBV28
D: .
J: TRBJ2-7
size: .
length: 13

CDR3: CASSIASESSYEQYF
DNA: TGTGCCAGTAGTATAGCCAGCGAGAGCTCCTACGAGCAGTACTTC
V: TRBV19
D: .
J: TRBJ2-7
size: .
length: 15

CDR3: CAAAGSGSPLHF
DNA: TGTGCGGCAGCCGGATCTGGTTCACCCCTCCACTTT
V: TRBV27
D: .
J: TRBJ1-6
size: .
length: 12

CDR3: CASSLSRLYEQYF
DNA: TGTGCCAGCAGTTTATCGCGACTTTACGAGCAGTACTTC
V: TRBV28
D: .
J: TRBJ2-7
size: .
length: 13

CDR3: CASSYSGTGYNEQFF
DNA: TGTGCCAGCAGTTACTCCGGGACAGGGTACAATGAGCAGTTCTTC
V: TRBV6-5
D: TRBD1
J: TRBJ2-1
size: few
length: 15

CDR3: CASSIDSQGTQYF
DNA: TGTGCCAGTAGTATAGACAGCCAGGGGACCCAGTACTTC
V: TRBV19
D: .
J: TRBJ2-5
size: .
length: 13

CDR3: CASSWGGQYSYEQYF
DNA: TGTGCCAGCAGTTGGGGAGGACAGTATTCCTACGAGCAGTACTTC
V: TRBV27
D: .
J: TRBJ2-7
size: .
length: 15

CDR3: CASSYRRDQGYEQYF
DNA: TGTGCCAGCAGTTACCGAAGGGATCAGGGCTACGAGCAGTACTTC
V: TRBV6-5
D: .
J: TRBJ2-7
size: once
length: 15

CDR3: CASSRTVTGELFF
DNA: TGTGCCAGCAGTCGCACCGTGACCGGGGAGCTGTTTTTT
V: TRBV7-2
D: .
J: TRBJ2-2
size: .
length: 13

CDR3: CACRDSESSYNSPLHF
DNA: TGTGCCTGCCGGGACAGTGAGAGCTCCTATAATTCACCCCTCCACTTT
V: TRBV30
D: TRBD1
J: TRBJ1-6
size: .
length: 16

CDR3: CASSYGGAPTGELFF
DNA: TGTGCCAGCAGTTACGGAGGGGCACCCACCGGGGAGCTGTTTTTT
V: TRBV6-5
D: .
J: TRBJ2-2
size: .
length: 15

CDR3: CASSSESGRSYNEQFF
DNA: TGTGCCAGCAGCTCCGAGTCCGGGAGGTCCTACAATGAGCAGTTCTTC
V: TRBV7-9
D: TRBD2
J: TRBJ2-1
size: .
length: 16

CDR3: CASSERGLDNTGELFF
DNA: TGTGCCAGCAGCGAAAGGGGGCTGGATAACACCGGGGAGCTGTTTTTT
V: TRBV7-9
D: TRBD1
J: TRBJ2-2
size: .
length: 16

CDR3: CASSAGDYEQYF
DNA: TGTGCCAGCAGCGCGGGAGACTACGAGCAGTACTTC
V: TRBV6-6
D: TRBD2
J: TRBJ2-7
size: once
length: 12

CDR3: CAISERGDTIYF
DNA: TGTGCCATCAGTGAGAGGGGAGACACCATATATTTT
V: TRBV10-3
D: .
J: TRBJ1-3
size: .
length: 12

CDR3: CASSQAEREVNTGELFF
DNA: TGTGCCAGCAGCCAAGCCGAGCGGGAGGTAAACACCGGGGAGCTGTTTTTT
V: TRBV4-2
D: TRBD2
J: TRBJ2-2
size: few
length: 17